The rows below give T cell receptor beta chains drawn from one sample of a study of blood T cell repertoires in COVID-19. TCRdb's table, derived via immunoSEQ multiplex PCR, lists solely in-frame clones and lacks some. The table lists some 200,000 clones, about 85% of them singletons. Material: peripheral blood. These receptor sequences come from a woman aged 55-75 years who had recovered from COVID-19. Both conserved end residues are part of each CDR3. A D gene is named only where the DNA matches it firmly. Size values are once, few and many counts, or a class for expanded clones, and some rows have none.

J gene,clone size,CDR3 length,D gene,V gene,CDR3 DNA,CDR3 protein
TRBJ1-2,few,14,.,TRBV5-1,TGCGCCAGCAGCTTGGATTTTGGGGCGGGAGGCTACACCTTC,CASSLDFGAGGYTF
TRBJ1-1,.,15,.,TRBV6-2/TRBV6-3,TGTGCCAGCAGTTACTCGAGCCCCCGGGACACTGAAGCTTTCTTT,CASSYSSPRDTEAFF
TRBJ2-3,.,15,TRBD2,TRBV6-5,TGTGCCAGCAGTCCACAAGGACTAGCGGTTGATACGCAGTATTTT,CASSPQGLAVDTQYF
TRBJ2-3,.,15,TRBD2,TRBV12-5,TGTGCTAGTGGTCACGGGACTAGCGGACTAGATACGCAGTATTTT,CASGHGTSGLDTQYF
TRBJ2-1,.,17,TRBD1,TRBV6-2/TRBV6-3,TGTGCCAGCAGCCAACTGCCCCCCGGACAGGGACCTAATGAGCAGTTCTTC,CASSQLPPGQGPNEQFF
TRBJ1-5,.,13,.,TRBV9,TGTGCCAGCAGCGTTCGGGGAGGTCAGCCCCAGCATTTT,CASSVRGGQPQHF
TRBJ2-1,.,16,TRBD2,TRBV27,TGTGCCAGCAGTTCGGGACTAGCGGGGGGCTTCAATGAGCAGTTCTTC,CASSSGLAGGFNEQFF
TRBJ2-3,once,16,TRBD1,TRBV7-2,TGTGCCAGCACCCCTCAGGCGGGACAGGGCACAGATACGCAGTATTTT,CASTPQAGQGTDTQYF
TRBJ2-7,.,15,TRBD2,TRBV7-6,TGTGCCAGCAGCTTAAGCGGGGGAAGTGACTACGAGCAGTACTTC,CASSLSGGSDYEQYF
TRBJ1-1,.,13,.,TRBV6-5,TGTGCCAGCTCGCGCGTAGCCCCTTCCGAAGCTTTCTTT,CASSRVAPSEAFF
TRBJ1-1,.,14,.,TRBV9,TGTGCCAGCAGCGTAACAGGAAGGGGCACTGAAGCTTTCTTT,CASSVTGRGTEAFF
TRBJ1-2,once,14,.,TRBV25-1,TGTGCCAGCTCTCGGGGGGTTGCCAACTATGGCTACACCTTC,CASSRGVANYGYTF
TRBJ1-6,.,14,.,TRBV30,TGTGCCTGGAGTGTGGGACAAGAGAATTCACCCCTCCACTTT,CAWSVGQENSPLHF
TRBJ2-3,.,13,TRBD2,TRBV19,TGTGCCAGTAGTCCCCGGGGGGAAAGGGGGCAGTATTTT,CASSPRGERGQYF
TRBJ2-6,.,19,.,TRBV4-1,TGCGCCAGCAGCCCGTACCCGGGTCCCGTAAAGTCTGGGGCCAACGTCCTGACTTTC,CASSPYPGPVKSGANVLTF
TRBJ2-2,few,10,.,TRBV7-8,TGTGCCAGCAGCCCCTCTGAGCTGTTTTTT,CASSPSELFF
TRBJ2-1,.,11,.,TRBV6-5,TGTGCCAGCAGACTATACAATGAGCAGTTCTTC,CASRLYNEQFF
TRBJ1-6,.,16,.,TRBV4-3,TGCGCCAGCAGCCAAGTGGCGGGGGGCTGGAATTCACCCCTCCACTTT,CASSQVAGGWNSPLHF
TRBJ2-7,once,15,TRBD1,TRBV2,TGTGCCAGCAGGCAAAGACAGGGCGCGATCTACGAGCAGTACTTC,CASRQRQGAIYEQYF
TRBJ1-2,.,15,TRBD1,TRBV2,TGTGCCAGCAGCCTTTCGGACAGGGTCAGTGGTGGCTACACCTTC,CASSLSDRVSGGYTF
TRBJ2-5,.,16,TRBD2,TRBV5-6,TGTGCCAGCAGCTTATTCGAGCGGGGGACTCAAGAGACCCAGTACTTC,CASSLFERGTQETQYF
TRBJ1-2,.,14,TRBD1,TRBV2,TGTGCCAGCAGTGTCGGACAGGGGTACTATGGCTACACCTTC,CASSVGQGYYGYTF